Detailed here is one TCR beta chain. The entry originates in a study of blood T cell repertoires in COVID-19. Data came from immunoSEQ multiplex PCR; TCRdb stores just in-frame clones and leaves some out. Altogether about 400,000 clones are present, around 90% being singletons, with the ten largest covering about 3%. Germline loops: CDR1 MGHDK, CDR2 SYGVNS. The CDR3 consists of 13 residues. V lost 4 bases to trimming and J lost 4 bases; unmatched junction nucleotides: 2. Source material: peripheral blood. The sequence derives from a human donor in a cohort sampled during active COVID-19. V and J are TRBV25-1 and TRBJ1-1; the match to TRBD1 covers 8 bases. The CDR3: CASSVGQGTEAFF. The CDR3 nucleotides read TGTGCCAGCAGTGTAGGACAGGGCACTGAAGCTTTCTTT.